Listed here are 27 T cell receptor beta chains from one sample, sequenced in a study of CD4 T cells in relation to SARS-CoV-2 and coronaviruses. No antigen is known for these receptors. The table came from immunoSEQ multiplex PCR; TCRdb's copy has only in-frame clones and leaves some out. Of some 22,000 clones listed, around three quarters are singletons. CD4+ T cells from unexposed donors were obtained before the COVID-19 pandemic (2011-2018). The cells were cultured for 9 to 11 days before CD4+ T cells were isolated. The sequenced sample was CD4+ T cells from PBMCs, cultured in vitro. These receptors all come from a human donor in good health.

The CDR3 DNA follows: TGTGCCAGCAGCTTAGGACAGGGTTACAATGAGCAGTTCTTC. Protein sequence: CASSLGQGYNEQFF. The J gene is TRBJ2-1, the V gene TRBV11-3, with TRBD1 matching 7 bases. The CDR3 has 14 residues. The J segment lost 4 bases and the V segment lost 1 base, leaving 1 base of the junction unmatched. Germline values: CDR1 SGHNT, CDR2 YENEEA.

V usage is TRBV10-3 and J usage is TRBJ2-3; D might be TRBD1 (5 bases). V lost 2 bases to trimming and J lost 0 bases, with 9 bases between them. This CDR3 is 15 amino acids long. The germline V gene has CDR1 ENHRY and CDR2 SYGVKD. This CDR3 is CAISEGRVSTDTQYF. The CDR3 DNA follows: TGTGCCATCAGTGAGGGCAGGGTGAGCACAGATACGCAGTATTTT.

Details on this clone: Additional DNA sequences in this sample encode the identical CDR3. The rearrangement joins TRBV21-1 to TRBJ1-5; the tabulated D call, TRBD1, remains unverified against the DNA. TRBV21-1 is given as a pseudogene. CDR3 length: 20 residues. CDR3 DNA: TGTGCCAGCAGCAAAGAATGTGGGACAGGGTGGATTAATAGTAATCAGCCCCAGCATTTT. Its translation is CASSKECGTGWINSNQPQHF.

This sequence joins TRBV12-5 and TRBJ2-7; the D gene is possibly TRBD2 (6 bases). There are 14 residues in the CDR3. The ends were cut back, 6 bases at V and 6 bases at J, with 18 bases in the middle. The germline V gene encodes CDR1 LGHNT and CDR2 FRNRAP. CDR3 coding DNA: TGTGCTAGTGGCCTGGGACTCCAGTCTGTCGAGCAGTACTTC. Encoded protein: CASGLGLQSVEQYF.

The V call is TRBV12-3 or TRBV12-4, the J call TRBJ2-2; no clear D. Trimming pared 3 bases from V and 4 bases from J, leaving 3 bases between. The CDR3 runs to 12 residues. The CDR3, as DNA: TGTGCCAGCAGTTTTCGCACCGGGGAGCTGTTTTTT. This translates into CASSFRTGELFF.

This clone has just a few counts. The V gene is TRBV12-3 or TRBV12-4, the J gene TRBJ1-4; D is unclear. With 3 bases removed from V and 5 bases from J, the gap between germline ends came to 7 bases. The CDR3 runs to 13 residues. CDR3 DNA: TGTGCCAGCAGTTTGATGGGGAATGAAAAACTGTTTTTT. It encodes CASSLMGNEKLFF.

The genes are TRBV12-5 and TRBJ1-3, with 8 nucleotides matching TRBD1. CDR1 and CDR2 (germline): LGHNT, FRNRAP. J gave up 0 bases and V 7 bases, and 5 bases lay outside the gene matches. CDR3 size: 15 residues. In DNA, the CDR3 is TGTGCTAGTGTCGAACAGGGGGGCTCTGGAAACACCATATATTTT. Its translation is CASVEQGGSGNTIYF.

The V and J genes are TRBV27 and TRBJ2-7, with D perhaps being TRBD1 or TRBD2 (5 bases each). Trimming stripped 0 bases from V and 6 bases from J, with 12 bases between. The CDR3 extends over 14 amino acids. CDR1 is MNHEY and CDR2 is SMNVEV in the germline V gene (reference sequence). CDR3 in DNA: TGTGCCAGCAGTTTATCGAGCAGGGACGTCGAGCAGTACTTC. This encodes CASSLSSRDVEQYF.

The chain combines TRBV29-1 with TRBJ2-7; D may be TRBD2 (6 bases). CDR1 SQVTM and CDR2 ANQGSEA come from the germline V gene. The V and J ends lost 3 bases and 0 bases respectively, with 9 bases between them. This CDR3 is 13 amino acids long. The DNA of the CDR3 is TGCAGCGTTGAGCGGGGTGGCTCCTACGAGCAGTACTTC. The encoded protein is CSVERGGSYEQYF.

The V gene is TRBV7-2, the J gene TRBJ2-3, with 8 bases fitting TRBD1. The CDR3 spans 15 residues. Germline V gene sequence: CDR1 SGHTA, CDR2 FQGNSA. V dropped 1 base and J dropped 7; count of bases not matched to a gene: 7. DNA of the CDR3: TGTGCCAGCAGCTTAGTTGCAGGGGGCCGGAATACGCAGTATTTT. It specifies CASSLVAGGRNTQYF. Drawing the rest from reference TRBV7-2 and TRBJ2-3, the complete variable domain is GAGVSQSPSNKVTEKGKDVELRCDPISGHTALYWYRQSLGQGLEFLIYFQGNSAPDKSGLPSDRFSAERTGGSVSTLTIQRTQQEDSAVYLCASSLVAGGRNTQYFGPGTRLTVL.

The chain employs TRBV5-8 and TRBJ2-6, with 8 positions matching TRBD2. Germline V CDR1 and CDR2: SGHTS, YDEGEE. The CDR3 sequence is 18 residues long. V gave up 1 base and J gave up 2 bases; unmatched junction bases: 8. CDR3 nucleotides: TGTGCCAGCAGCTTGCCCGGGGGGGCTGTGGCTGGGGCCAACGTCCTGACTTTC. Amino acids: CASSLPGGAVAGANVLTF. The full variable domain, with the rest looked up from reference TRBV5-8 and TRBJ2-6, is EAGVTQSPTHLIKTRGQQATLRCSPISGHTSVYWYQQALGLGLQFLLWYDEGEERNRGNFPPRFSGRQFPNYSSELNVNALELEDSALYLCASSLPGGAVAGANVLTFGAGSRLTVL.

The chain recombines TRBV7-9 with TRBJ1-6, with D uncertain. The CDR3 contains 15 residues. Germline CDR1 is SEHNR and CDR2 is FQNEAQ (reference sequence). The ends were cut back, 1 base at V and 6 bases at J, with 10 bases in the middle. The chain's CDR3 is CASSLVGAGNSPLHF. DNA for the CDR3: TGTGCCAGCAGCTTAGTTGGAGCGGGTAATTCACCCCTCCACTTT. Full variable domain (remainder filled in from reference TRBV7-9 and TRBJ1-6): DTGVSQNPRHKITKRGQNVTFRCDPISEHNRLYWYRQTLGQGPEFLTYFQNEAQLEKSRLLSDRFSAERPKGSFSTLEIQRTEQGDSAMYLCASSLVGAGNSPLHFGNGTRLTVT.

The chain recombines TRBV19 with TRBJ2-1; 10 bases match TRBD2. The CDR3 loop spans 16 amino acids. Per germline, CDR1 LNHDA and CDR2 SQIVND (reference sequence). V gave up 3 bases and J gave up 5 bases; unmatched junction bases: 7. For the CDR3, the DNA is TGTGCCAGTAGTATTTTCGAGCGGGGGGGCCACAATGAGCAGTTCTTC. Translating it yields CASSIFERGGHNEQFF.

This clone occurred once. The chain links TRBV12-3 or TRBV12-4 to TRBJ1-1; D unclear. This CDR3 region has 12 residues. Trimming removed 3 bases from V and 2 bases from J, with 4 bases in between. The CDR3 DNA follows: TGTGCCAGCAGTTTGGCTAACACTGAAGCTTTCTTT. This gives the protein CASSLANTEAFF.

This clone has a handful of counts. The V gene is TRBV7-9, the J gene TRBJ2-2; D is unresolved. CDR1 is SEHNR, CDR2 FQNEAQ, per germline (reference sequence). The CDR3 is 12 amino acids. Trimming stripped 7 bases from V and 8 bases from J, with 11 bases between. The CDR3 reads CASNHRVGELFF. CDR3 sequence (DNA): TGTGCCAGCAACCACCGGGTGGGGGAGCTGTTTTTT. Filled out from reference TRBV7-9 and TRBJ2-2, the complete variable domain reads DTGVSQNPRHKITKRGQNVTFRCDPISEHNRLYWYRQTLGQGPEFLTYFQNEAQLEKSRLLSDRFSAERPKGSFSTLEIQRTEQGDSAMYLCASNHRVGELFFGEGSRLTVL.

V and J are TRBV18 and TRBJ1-1, with a weak D call TRBD1 (6 bases). V lost 6 bases and J lost 1, with 12 bases in between. The CDR3 is made up of 14 amino acids. Germline CDR1 and CDR2: KGHSH and LQKENI. The CDR3, as DNA: TGTGCCAGCTCCCTACAGGGAGGGAACACTGAAGCTTTCTTT. Amino acids: CASSLQGGNTEAFF.

CDR3 sequence reads: CASSLGPTGAYVEQYF. DNA for the CDR3: TGTGCCAGCAGCTTGGGTCCGACAGGGGCGTACGTAGAGCAGTACTTC. The chain is built from TRBV5-6 and TRBJ2-7; TRBD1 matches 8 bases. The V gene's germline CDR1 is SGHDT and CDR2 YYEEEE. CDR3 length: 16 residues. The J segment lost 7 bases and the V segment lost 0 bases, leaving 12 bases of the junction unmatched.

The genes are TRBV2 and TRBJ2-1, with 12 bases fitting TRBD2. Germline CDR1 SNHLY, CDR2 FYNNEI. The CDR3 runs 15 residues. The junction had 0 bases not matched to a gene; V was cut back by 4 bases and J by 2 bases. The CDR3 loop is CASSGTSGAYNEQFF. DNA of the CDR3: TGTGCCAGCAGTGGGACTAGCGGGGCCTACAATGAGCAGTTCTTC.

V and J are TRBV7-7 and TRBJ1-2; D is ambiguous. The germline V gene has CDR1 SSHAT and CDR2 FNYEAQ (reference sequence). V shed 9 bases and J shed 1 base, with 15 bases lying between them. CDR3 length equals 14 residues. The CDR3 region has the DNA TGTGCCAGGGGGTTAGGTGTTATTAACTATGGCTACACCTTC. It codes for CARGLGVINYGYTF.

The chain uses TRBV12-3 or TRBV12-4 and TRBJ2-7; D may be TRBD1 or TRBD2 (7 bases each). Trimming shortened V by 8 bases and J by 0 bases, and 11 bases separated the two germline ends. The CDR3 is 13 amino acids. CDR3 residues: CASGGDSSYEQYF. The CDR3 nucleotides are TGTGCCAGCGGGGGGGACAGCTCCTACGAGCAGTACTTC.

This clone has just a few counts. This chain uses TRBV5-4 with TRBJ1-2, with 8 bases identical to TRBD1. Germline CDR1 reads SGHNT; CDR2 reads YYREEE (reference sequence). Trimming at V came to 4 bases and at J to 5 bases, leaving 7 bases not matched to a gene. The CDR3 is made up of 14 amino acids. The CDR3 reads CASSPPQGAYGYTF. The CDR3 coding sequence is TGTGCCAGCAGCCCGCCGCAGGGGGCGTATGGCTACACCTTC.

The chain links TRBV11-2 to TRBJ1-1; maybe TRBD1 (5 bases). This CDR3 region has 13 residues. Trimming removed 1 base at V and 6 bases at J, with 9 bases between. The germline CDR1 and CDR2 sequences are SGHAT and FQNNGV. Here the CDR3 DNA reads TGTGCCAGCAGCTTAGCAGGGAGGGCTGAAGCTTTCTTT. Its protein product is CASSLAGRAEAFF. Complete variable domain (other parts from reference TRBV11-2 and TRBJ1-1): EAGVAQSPRYKIIEKRQSVAFWCNPISGHATLYWYQQILGQGPKLLIQFQNNGVVDDSQLPKDRFSAERLKGVDSTLKIQPAKLEDSAVYLCASSLAGRAEAFFGQGTRLTVV.

The chain links TRBV5-4 to TRBJ2-3; D ambiguous. CDR3 length: 13 amino acids. The V end lost 0 bases, the J end lost 6 bases, and 8 bases lay between the germline ends. In germline, CDR1 is SGHNT, CDR2 YYREEE (reference sequence). Here the CDR3 reads CASSLVGRDTQYF. The CDR3 DNA reads as TGTGCCAGCAGCTTGGTCGGGCGTGATACGCAGTATTTT.

The chain couples TRBV4-3 to TRBJ1-5; 7 bases align to TRBD1. V lost 2 bases, J lost 4 bases, and 2 bases stayed unmatched. This CDR3 spans 14 amino acids. Per the germline V gene, CDR1 is LGHNA and CDR2 is YSLEER. CDR3 sequence (DNA): TGCGCCAGCAGCCAATGGACAGGTAATCAGCCCCAGCATTTT. Translating gives CASSQWTGNQPQHF.

The chain carries TRBV27 and TRBJ1-6; D may be TRBD1 (6 bases). The germline V gene encodes CDR1 MNHEY and CDR2 SMNVEV (reference sequence). This CDR3 contains 14 residues. V gave up 4 bases and J gave up 6 bases, with 10 bases separating them. The CDR3 region is CASSWEGGNSPLHF. The CDR3 coding sequence is TGTGCCAGCAGTTGGGAAGGGGGTAATTCACCCCTCCACTTT.

This clone was seen a few times. This chain links TRBV5-1 with TRBJ2-7; possible D gene TRBD2, 6 bases. The CDR3 loop spans 15 amino acids. The V gene lost 5 bases and the J gene lost 4 bases, with 19 bases spanning the gap. Germline V gene data show CDR1 as SGHRS and CDR2 as YFSETQ. DNA for the CDR3: TGCGCCAGCAGTCGCCTGGCGGGGCCAATGTACGAGCAGTACTTC. This translates into CASSRLAGPMYEQYF.

The chain is built from TRBV29-1 and TRBJ1-5; D is perhaps TRBD1 (5 bases). Germline CDR1 SQVTM, CDR2 ANQGSEA. Between the trimmed V and J ends, which lost 6 bases and 1 base, there was a span of 13 bases. The CDR3 consists of 14 residues. The CDR3: CSVRTGGSNQPQHF. The CDR3 DNA reads TGCAGCGTACGTACTGGGGGAAGCAATCAGCCCCAGCATTTT.